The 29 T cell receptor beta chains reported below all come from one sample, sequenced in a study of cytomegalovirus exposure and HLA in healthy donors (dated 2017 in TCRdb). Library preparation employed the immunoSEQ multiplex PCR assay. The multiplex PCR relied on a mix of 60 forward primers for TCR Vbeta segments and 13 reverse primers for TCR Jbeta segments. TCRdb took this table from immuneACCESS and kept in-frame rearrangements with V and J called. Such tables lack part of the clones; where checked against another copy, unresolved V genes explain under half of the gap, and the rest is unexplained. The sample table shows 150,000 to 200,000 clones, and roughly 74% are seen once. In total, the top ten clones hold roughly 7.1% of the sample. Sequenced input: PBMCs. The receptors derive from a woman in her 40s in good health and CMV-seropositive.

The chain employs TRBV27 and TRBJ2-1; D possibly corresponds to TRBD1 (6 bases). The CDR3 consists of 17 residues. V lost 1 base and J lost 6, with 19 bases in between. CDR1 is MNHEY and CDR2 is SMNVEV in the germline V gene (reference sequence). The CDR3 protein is CASSLFPSQGLGNEQFF. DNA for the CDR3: TGTGCCAGCAGTTTATTCCCCTCACAGGGTCTGGGCAATGAGCAGTTCTTC.

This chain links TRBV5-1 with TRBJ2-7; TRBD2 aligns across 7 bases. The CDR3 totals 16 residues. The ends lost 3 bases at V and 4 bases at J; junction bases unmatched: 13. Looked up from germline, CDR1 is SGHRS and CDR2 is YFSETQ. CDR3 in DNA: TGCGCCAGCAGCTCCACGGGCGGGGGAATCTATTACGAGCAGTACTTC. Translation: CASSSTGGGIYYEQYF.

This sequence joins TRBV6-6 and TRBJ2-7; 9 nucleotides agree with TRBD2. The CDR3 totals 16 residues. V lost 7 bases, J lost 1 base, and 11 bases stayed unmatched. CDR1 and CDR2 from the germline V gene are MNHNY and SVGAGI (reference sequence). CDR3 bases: TGTGCCAGCACGGGGACCGGGACTAGCACTTCCTACGAGCAGTACTTC. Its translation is CASTGTGTSTSYEQYF.

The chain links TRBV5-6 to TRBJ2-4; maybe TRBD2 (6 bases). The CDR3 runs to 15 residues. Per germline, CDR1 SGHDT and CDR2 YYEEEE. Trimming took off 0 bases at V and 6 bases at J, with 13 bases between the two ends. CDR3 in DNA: TGTGCCAGCAGCTTGGTAGGCGGGACGGGAAACATTCAGTACTTC. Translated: CASSLVGGTGNIQYF.

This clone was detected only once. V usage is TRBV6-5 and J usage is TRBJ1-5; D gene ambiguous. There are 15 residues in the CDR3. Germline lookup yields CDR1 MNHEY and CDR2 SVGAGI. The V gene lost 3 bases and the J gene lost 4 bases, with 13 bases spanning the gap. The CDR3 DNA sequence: TGTGCCAGCAGTTATGGTGGCCTCGGGAATCAGCCCCAGCATTTT. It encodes CASSYGGLGNQPQHF.

The chain's CDR3 is CASSLQNNEQFF. CDR3 nucleotides: TGTGCCAGCAGTTTACAGAACAATGAGCAGTTCTTC. The V call is TRBV6-6, the J call TRBJ2-1; no reliable D call. Between the trimmed V and J ends, which lost 4 bases and 5 bases, there was a span of 6 bases. Germline CDR1 and CDR2: MNHNY and SVGAGI (reference sequence). The CDR3 has 12 amino acids.

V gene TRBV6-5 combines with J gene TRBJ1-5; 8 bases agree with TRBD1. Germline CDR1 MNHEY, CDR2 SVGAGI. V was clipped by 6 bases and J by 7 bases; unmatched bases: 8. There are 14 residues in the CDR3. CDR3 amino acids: CASRQDRGGQPQHF. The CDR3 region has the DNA TGTGCCAGCAGGCAAGACAGGGGAGGACAGCCCCAGCATTTT.

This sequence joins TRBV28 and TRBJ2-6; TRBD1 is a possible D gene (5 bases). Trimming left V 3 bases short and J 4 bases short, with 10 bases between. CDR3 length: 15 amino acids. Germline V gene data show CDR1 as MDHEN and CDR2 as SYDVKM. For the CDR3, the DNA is TGTGCCAGCAGTTTTTGGGGCTCAGGGGCCAACGTCCTGACTTTC. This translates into CASSFWGSGANVLTF. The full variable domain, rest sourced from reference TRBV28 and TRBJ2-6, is DVKVTQSSRYLVKRTGEKVFLECVQDMDHENMFWYRQDPGLGLRLIYFSYDVKMKEKGDIPEGYSVSREKKERFSLILESASTNQTSMYLCASSFWGSGANVLTFGAGSRLTVL.

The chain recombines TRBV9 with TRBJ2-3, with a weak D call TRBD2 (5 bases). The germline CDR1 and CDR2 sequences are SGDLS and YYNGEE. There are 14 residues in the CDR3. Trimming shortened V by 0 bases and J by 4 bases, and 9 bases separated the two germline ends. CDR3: CASSVAGNADTQYF. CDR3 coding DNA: TGTGCCAGCAGCGTAGCGGGGAACGCAGATACGCAGTATTTT.

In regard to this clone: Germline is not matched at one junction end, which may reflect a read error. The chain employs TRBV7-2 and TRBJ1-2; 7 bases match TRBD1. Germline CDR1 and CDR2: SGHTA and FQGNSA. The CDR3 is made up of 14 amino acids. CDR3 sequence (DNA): TGTGCCAGCAGCTTAGCGGACAGGAACTCTGGCTACACCTTC. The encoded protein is CASSLADRNSGYTF. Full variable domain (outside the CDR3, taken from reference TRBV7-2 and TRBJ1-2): GAGVSQSPSNKVTEKGKDVELRCDPISGHTALYWYRQSLGQGLEFLIYFQGNSAPDKSGLPSDRFSAERTGGSVSTLTIQRTQQEDSAVYLCASSLADRNSGYTFGSGTRLTVV.

CDR3 sequence reads: CASSLGVPRGGTEAFF. CDR3 nucleotides: TGTGCCAGCAGCTTAGGGGTCCCAAGGGGGGGAACTGAAGCTTTCTTT. This chain joins TRBV7-3 and TRBJ1-1; D may be TRBD1 (6 bases). Deletions cut 2 bases from V and 5 bases from J, with 18 bases between. The CDR3 spans 16 residues. CDR1 SGHTA and CDR2 FQGTGA come from the germline V gene.

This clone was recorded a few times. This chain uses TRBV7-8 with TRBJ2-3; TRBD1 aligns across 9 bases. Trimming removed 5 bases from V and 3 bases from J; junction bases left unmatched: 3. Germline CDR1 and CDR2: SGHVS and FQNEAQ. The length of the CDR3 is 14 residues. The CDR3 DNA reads TGTGCCAGCAGCGCTGACAGGGGGACAGATACGCAGTATTTT. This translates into CASSADRGTDTQYF.

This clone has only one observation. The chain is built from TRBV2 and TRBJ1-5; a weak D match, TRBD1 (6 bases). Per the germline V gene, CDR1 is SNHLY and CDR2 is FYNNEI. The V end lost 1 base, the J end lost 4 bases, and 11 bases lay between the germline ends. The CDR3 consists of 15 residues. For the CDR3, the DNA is TGTGCCAGCAGTGAAGGTGGGGGCGGAAATCAGCCCCAGCATTTT. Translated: CASSEGGGGNQPQHF.

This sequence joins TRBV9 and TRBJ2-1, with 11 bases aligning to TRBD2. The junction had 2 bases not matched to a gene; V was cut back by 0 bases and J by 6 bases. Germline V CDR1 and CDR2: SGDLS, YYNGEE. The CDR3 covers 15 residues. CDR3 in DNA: TGTGCCAGCAGCGTAGTAGCGGGAGGGCCCAATGAGCAGTTCTTC. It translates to CASSVVAGGPNEQFF. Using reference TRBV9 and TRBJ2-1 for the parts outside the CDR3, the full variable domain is DSGVTQTPKHLITATGQRVTLRCSPRSGDLSVYWYQQSLDQGLQFLIQYYNGEERAKGNILERFSAQQFPDLHSELNLSSLELGDSALYFCASSVVAGGPNEQFFGPGTRLTVL.

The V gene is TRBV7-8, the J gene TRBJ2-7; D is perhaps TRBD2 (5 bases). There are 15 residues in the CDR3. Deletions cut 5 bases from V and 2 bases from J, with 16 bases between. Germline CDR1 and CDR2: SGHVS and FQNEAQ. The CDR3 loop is CASSREDLPTYEQYF. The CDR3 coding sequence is TGTGCCAGCAGCCGCGAGGACTTACCAACCTACGAGCAGTACTTC.

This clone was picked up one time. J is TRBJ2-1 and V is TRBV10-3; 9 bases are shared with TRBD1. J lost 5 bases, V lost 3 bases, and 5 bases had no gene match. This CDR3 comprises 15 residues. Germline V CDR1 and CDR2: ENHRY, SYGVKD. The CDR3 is CAISDRDRANNEQFF. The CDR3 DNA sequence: TGTGCCATCAGTGACCGGGACAGGGCAAACAATGAGCAGTTCTTC.

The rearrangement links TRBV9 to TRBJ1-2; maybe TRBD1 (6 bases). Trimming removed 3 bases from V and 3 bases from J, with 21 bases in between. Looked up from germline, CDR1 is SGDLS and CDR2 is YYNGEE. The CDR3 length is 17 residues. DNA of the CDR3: TGTGCCAGCAGCGCGGGGGGGGGCGGCGGGTCACACTATGGCTACACCTTC. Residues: CASSAGGGGGSHYGYTF.

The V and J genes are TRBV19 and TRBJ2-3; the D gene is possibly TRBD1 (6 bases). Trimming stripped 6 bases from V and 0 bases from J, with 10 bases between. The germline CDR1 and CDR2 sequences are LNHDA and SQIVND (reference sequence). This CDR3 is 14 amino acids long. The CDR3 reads CASSQGPSTDTQYF. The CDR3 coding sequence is TGTGCCAGTAGCCAGGGGCCTAGCACAGATACGCAGTATTTT.

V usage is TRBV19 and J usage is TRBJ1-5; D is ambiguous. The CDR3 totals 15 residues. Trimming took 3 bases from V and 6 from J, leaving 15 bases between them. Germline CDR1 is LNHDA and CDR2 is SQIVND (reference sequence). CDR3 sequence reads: CASSIAMTGGQPQHF. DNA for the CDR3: TGTGCCAGTAGTATTGCCATGACGGGTGGTCAGCCCCAGCATTTT.

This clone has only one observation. The chain's CDR3 is CASSLAVTGASHGYTF. As DNA, the CDR3 is TGTGCCAGCAGCTTAGCCGTGACAGGGGCCTCCCATGGCTACACCTTC. This sequence joins TRBV7-2 and TRBJ1-2; 8 positions agree with TRBD1. This CDR3 contains 16 residues. With V trimmed by 0 bases and J by 6 bases, 9 bases remained unmatched. CDR1 and CDR2 (germline): SGHTA, FQGNSA.

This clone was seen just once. CDR3 loop: CASTPRRGRRNTEAFF. As DNA, the CDR3 is TGTGCCAGCACTCCTCGGAGGGGACGGAGGAACACTGAAGCTTTCTTT. The rearrangement links TRBV28 to TRBJ1-1; the D gene is possibly TRBD1 (5 bases). CDR1 and CDR2 from the germline V gene are MDHEN and SYDVKM. The CDR3 extends over 16 amino acids. V lost 7 bases and J 1 base, leaving 19 bases between the germline ends.

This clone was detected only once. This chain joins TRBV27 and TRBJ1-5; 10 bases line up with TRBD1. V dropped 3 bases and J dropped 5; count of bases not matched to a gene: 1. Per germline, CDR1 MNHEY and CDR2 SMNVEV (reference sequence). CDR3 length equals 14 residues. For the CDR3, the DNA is TGTGCCAGCAGTTTGGGGACAGGGGATCAGCCCCAGCATTTT. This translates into CASSLGTGDQPQHF.

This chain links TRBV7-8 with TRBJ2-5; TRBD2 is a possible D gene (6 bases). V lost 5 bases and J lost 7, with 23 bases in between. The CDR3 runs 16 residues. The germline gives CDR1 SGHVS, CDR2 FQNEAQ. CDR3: CASSRFPGLATGTQYF. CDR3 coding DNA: TGTGCCAGCAGCCGCTTCCCGGGCCTAGCGACTGGGACCCAGTACTTC.

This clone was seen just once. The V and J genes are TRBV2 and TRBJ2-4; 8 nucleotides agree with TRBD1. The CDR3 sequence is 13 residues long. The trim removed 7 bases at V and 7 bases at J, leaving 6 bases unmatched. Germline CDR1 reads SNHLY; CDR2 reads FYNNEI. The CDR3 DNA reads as TGTGCCAGCACGACAGGGGCAAGGAACATTCAGTACTTC. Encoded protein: CASTTGARNIQYF.

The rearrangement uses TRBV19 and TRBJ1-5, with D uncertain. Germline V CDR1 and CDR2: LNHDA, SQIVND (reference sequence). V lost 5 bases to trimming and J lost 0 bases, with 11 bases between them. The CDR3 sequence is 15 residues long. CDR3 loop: CASSYGSVSNQPQHF. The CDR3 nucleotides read TGTGCCAGTAGTTACGGTTCTGTTAGCAATCAGCCCCAGCATTTT.

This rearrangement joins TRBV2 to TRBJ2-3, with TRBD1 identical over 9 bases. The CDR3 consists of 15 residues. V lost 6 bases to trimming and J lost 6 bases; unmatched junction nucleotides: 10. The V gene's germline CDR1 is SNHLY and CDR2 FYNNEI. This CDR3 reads CASSLRDRAVDTQYF. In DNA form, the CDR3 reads TGTGCCAGCAGCCTCCGGGACAGGGCAGTCGATACGCAGTATTTT.

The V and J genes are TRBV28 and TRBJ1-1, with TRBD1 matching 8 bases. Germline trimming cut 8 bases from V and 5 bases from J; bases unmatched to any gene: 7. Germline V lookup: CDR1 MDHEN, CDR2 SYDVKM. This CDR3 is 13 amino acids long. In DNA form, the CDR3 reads TGTGCCAGCGAGCCAGGGGGCCTGACTGAAGCTTTCTTT. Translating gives CASEPGGLTEAFF.

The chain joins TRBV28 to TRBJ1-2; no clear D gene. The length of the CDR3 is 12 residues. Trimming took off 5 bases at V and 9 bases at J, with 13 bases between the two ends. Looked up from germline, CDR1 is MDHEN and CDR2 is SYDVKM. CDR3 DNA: TGTGCCAGCAGTCCTACACCGGGGAGCTACACCTTC. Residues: CASSPTPGSYTF.

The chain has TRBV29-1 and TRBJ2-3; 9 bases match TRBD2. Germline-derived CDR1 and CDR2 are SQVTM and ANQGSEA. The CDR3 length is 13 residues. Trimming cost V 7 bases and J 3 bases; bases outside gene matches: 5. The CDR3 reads CSAPLAGTDTQYF. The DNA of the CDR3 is TGCAGCGCCCCTCTAGCGGGAACAGATACGCAGTATTTT.